This passage covers 17 T cell receptor beta chains from one sample sequenced in a study of CD8 T cells in ankylosing spondylitis. These TCRs' antigens remain unknown. Findings of the study overall: Characteristic, it appeared, of ankylosing spondylitis blood was a TCR beta motif of fewer than 10 highly homologous variants.

TCRdb re-called the 5' RACE reads through MiXCR, storing one row per CDR3 protein. Of hundreds of thousands of distinct CDR3 sequences in the sample, roughly a quarter were seen once. The sequenced material came from blood, either unsorted or a sorted T cell fraction (not recorded which). These receptors came from a male donor with ankylosing spondylitis.

The V call is TRBV7-2, the J call TRBJ2-2, with D perhaps TRBD1 (6 bases). The CDR3 runs 16 residues. Germline V CDR1 and CDR2: SGHTA, FQGNSA. Trimming cost V 5 bases and J 6 bases, with 19 bases left between them. The CDR3 region has the DNA TGTGCCAGCAGCCCCGGAGTACAGGGTTGGGCCGGGGAGCTGTTTTTT. As protein: CASSPGVQGWAGELFF.

The rearrangement links TRBV12-3 or TRBV12-4 to TRBJ2-3; TRBD2 agrees at 7 bases. This CDR3 is built from 13 residues. The junction had 3 bases not matched to a gene; V was cut back by 2 bases and J by 7 bases. The CDR3 coding sequence is TGTGCCAGCAGTTTAAGGCGGGGGAATACGCAGTATTTT. Translating it yields CASSLRRGNTQYF.

This clonotype occurred a few times. The V and J genes are TRBV18 and TRBJ2-5; D not resolved. The CDR3 length is 13 residues. Per the germline V gene, CDR1 is KGHSH and CDR2 is LQKENI. V lost 5 bases to trimming and J lost 5 bases, with 12 bases between them. In DNA, the CDR3 is TGTGCCAGCTCATCCATCGTAGGGGAGACCCAGTACTTC. Its protein is CASSSIVGETQYF.

This clonotype was detected once. This sequence joins TRBV12-3 or TRBV12-4 and TRBJ2-1; TRBD2 agrees at 7 bases. With V trimmed by 2 bases and J by 4 bases, 2 bases remained unmatched. The CDR3 sequence is 14 residues long. CDR3: CASSLLAAYNEQFF. The CDR3 bases are TGTGCCAGCAGTTTACTAGCGGCTTACAATGAGCAGTTCTTC.

This clonotype was detected many times. The genes are TRBV29-1 and TRBJ1-1; D unclear. Germline V lookup: CDR1 SQVTM, CDR2 ANQGSEA. The CDR3 runs 15 residues. V dropped 2 bases and J dropped 0 bases, with 13 bases sitting between them. CDR3 DNA sequence: TGCAGCGTTGAAAATCGGGCCACAGTGAACACTGAAGCTTTCTTT. Translation gives CSVENRATVNTEAFF.

This clonotype was observed a few times. The J gene is TRBJ2-3, the V gene TRBV7-2; D not resolved. Germline CDR1 is SGHTA and CDR2 is FQGNSA. The CDR3 length is 16 residues. With 1 base removed from V and 0 bases from J, the gap between germline ends came to 11 bases. CDR3 in amino acids: CASSLEGPLSTDTQYF. CDR3 bases: TGTGCCAGCAGCTTAGAAGGACCCCTTAGCACAGATACGCAGTATTTT.

This clonotype was picked up a small number of times. J is TRBJ1-2 and V is TRBV11-2, with unresolved D. Trimming stripped 1 base from V and 7 bases from J, with 25 bases between. The germline V gene encodes CDR1 SGHAT and CDR2 FQNNGV. The CDR3 sequence is 18 residues long. The CDR3 DNA is TGTGCCAGCAGCTTAGGTTTTGGGGAGACGGCGCGATCGGGTGGCTACACCTTC. Translation: CASSLGFGETARSGGYTF.

The chain carries TRBV10-2 and TRBJ1-1; D unresolved. The CDR3 runs to 13 residues. With 10 bases removed from V and 1 base from J, the gap between germline ends came to 13 bases. Germline V gives CDR1 WSHSY, CDR2 SAAADI. The CDR3 nucleotides are TGCGCCACTAGATCCATCAGGAACACTGAAGCTTTCTTT. Translating gives CATRSIRNTEAFF.

The V and J genes are TRBV29-1 and TRBJ1-5; TRBD1 agrees at 7 bases. The CDR3 spans 14 residues. The junction had 8 bases not matched to a gene; V was cut back by 6 bases and J by 3 bases. Germline assignment: CDR1 SQVTM and CDR2 ANQGSEA. CDR3 DNA sequence: TGCAGCGTGAGCCCCGGGACAGCCAATCAGCCCCAGCATTTT. Protein product: CSVSPGTANQPQHF. Based on the CDR3 plus reference TRBV29-1 and TRBJ1-5, the full variable domain is SAVISQKPSRDICQRGTSLTIQCQVDSQVTMMFWYRQQPGQSLTLIATANQGSEATYESGFVIDKFPISRPNLTFSTLTVSNMSPEDSSIYLCSVSPGTANQPQHFGDGTRLSIL.

This clonotype has at least ten counts. An end of the junction differs from the germline gene, which may be a read error. This rearrangement joins TRBV6-1 to TRBJ2-1; D possibly corresponds to TRBD2 (6 bases). The CDR3 totals 13 residues. CDR1 is MNHNS, CDR2 SASEGT, per germline. CDR3 bases: TGTGCCAGCACTGAACGGGGGACCAATGAGCAGTTCTTC. Translated: CASTERGTNEQFF.

The chain recombines TRBV6-1 with TRBJ1-2, with 8 positions matching TRBD1. Germline trimming cut 8 bases from V and 5 bases from J; bases unmatched to any gene: 19. The CDR3 spans 17 residues. CDR1 is MNHNS and CDR2 is SASEGT in the germline V gene. Here the CDR3 reads CASGGWWDRRLIYGYTF. The CDR3 coding sequence is TGTGCCAGCGGGGGATGGTGGGACAGGCGCCTGATTTATGGCTACACCTTC.

J is TRBJ1-1 and V is TRBV20-1; TRBD1 is a possible D gene (6 bases). CDR3 length: 14 residues. V was cut by 3 bases and J by 4 bases, with 15 bases left in between. The germline V gene encodes CDR1 DFQATT and CDR2 SNEGSKA (reference sequence). CDR3 DNA: TGCAGTGCTAGTTGGGGGGGGCGAGGCACTGAAGCTTTCTTT. It codes for CSASWGGRGTEAFF.

The rearrangement links TRBV12-3 or TRBV12-4 to TRBJ1-1, with D perhaps matching TRBD1 (5 bases). CDR3 length: 12 residues. Trimming pared 10 bases from V and 4 bases from J, leaving 13 bases between. CDR3 nucleotides: TGTGCCAACGGGGGTGAGGCCACTGAAGCTTTCTTT. It specifies CANGGEATEAFF.

This clonotype was recorded a few times. The chain links TRBV15 to TRBJ1-4; D not certain. V lost 5 bases to trimming and J lost 5 bases, with 12 bases between them. Germline CDR1 LNHNV, CDR2 YYDKDF (reference sequence). This CDR3 is built from 14 residues. The DNA of the CDR3 is TGTGCCACCAGCGGCGTAGACGTGAATGAAAAACTGTTTTTT. It specifies CATSGVDVNEKLFF.

V and J are TRBV19 and TRBJ2-2; 7 bases map to TRBD2. The CDR3 runs to 18 residues. CDR1 is LNHDA and CDR2 is SQIVND in the germline V gene (reference sequence). The V gene end was trimmed by 3 bases and the J gene end by 3 bases; junction bases not matched to a gene: 13. CDR3 sequence (DNA): TGTGCCAGTAGTATGCTTGGCGTCGGCGGGAGATACACCGGGGAGCTGTTTTTT. This translates into CASSMLGVGGRYTGELFF.

This clonotype was seen a few times. This chain connects TRBV18 to TRBJ2-5; maybe TRBD2 (5 bases). Trimming cost V 6 bases and J 3 bases, with 14 bases left between them. The CDR3 has 14 residues. CDR1 is KGHSH, CDR2 LQKENI, per germline. CDR3 coding DNA: TGTGCCAGCTCCGACCGGACTGGAGAAGAGACCCAGTACTTC. Encoded protein: CASSDRTGEETQYF.

The gene calls are TRBV7-2 and TRBJ1-1, with D hard to call. The CDR3 runs to 14 residues. Trimming took off 5 bases at V and 1 base at J, with 11 bases between the two ends. The germline CDR1 and CDR2 sequences are SGHTA and FQGNSA. DNA of the CDR3: TGTGCCAGCAGCGATCCCCCCGAGAACACTGAAGCTTTCTTT. Amino acids: CASSDPPENTEAFF.